The 17 T cell receptor beta chains presented below share a single source sample, sequenced in a study of blood T cell repertoires in COVID-19. Sequencing was performed with immunoSEQ multiplex PCR; in TCRdb, only in-frame clones are kept and a portion is missing. The sample includes approximately 350,000 clones, about nine tenths of them seen just once. The sequenced sample was peripheral blood. Receptors were obtained from a woman between 65 and 79 years old with COVID-19, enrolled during active disease.

The chain uses TRBV28 and TRBJ1-2; the D gene is possibly TRBD1 (5 bases). Germline loops: CDR1 MDHEN, CDR2 SYDVKM. Trimming stripped 7 bases from V and 6 bases from J, with 12 bases between. CDR3 size: 12 residues. The CDR3 reads CASKVGRDGYTF. DNA for the CDR3: TGTGCCAGCAAGGTGGGCAGGGATGGCTACACCTTC.

Here the CDR3 reads CASSNRGLGTEAFF. The CDR3 region has the DNA TGTGCCAGCAGTAACAGGGGGCTGGGCACTGAAGCTTTCTTT. This chain joins TRBV6-5 and TRBJ1-1; TRBD1 agrees at 9 bases. V gave up 5 bases and J gave up 4 bases; unmatched junction bases: 5. Germline CDR1 is MNHEY and CDR2 is SVGAGI. The CDR3 extends over 14 amino acids.

The V gene is TRBV3-1 (or the pseudogene TRBV3-2), the J gene TRBJ1-5, with D uncertain. Germline CDR1 LGHDT, CDR2 YNNKEL (reference sequence). The CDR3 is made up of 15 amino acids. Deletions cut 2 bases from V and 0 bases from J, with 8 bases between. CDR3 region: CASSQKPYSNQPQHF. The CDR3 DNA follows: TGTGCCAGCAGCCAAAAGCCGTATAGCAATCAGCCCCAGCATTTT.

J is TRBJ2-2 and V is TRBV7-3; TRBD1 matches at 7 bases. CDR3 length equals 15 residues. The V segment lost 4 bases and the J segment 5 bases; nucleotides outside the gene matches: 7. CDR1 SGHTA and CDR2 FQGTGA come from the germline V gene. CDR3 nucleotides: TGTGCCAGCAGCTATACCGGGACAGAGACCGGGGAGCTGTTTTTT. The encoded protein is CASSYTGTETGELFF. The variable domain in full, completed from reference TRBV7-3 and TRBJ2-2, reads GAGVSQTPSNKVTEKGKYVELRCDPISGHTALYWYRQSLGQGPEFLIYFQGTGAADDSGLPNDRFFAVRPEGSVSTLKIQRTERGDSAVYLCASSYTGTETGELFFGEGSRLTVL.

The chain has TRBV7-9 and TRBJ2-3, with 7 bases that match TRBD2. V gave up 5 bases and J gave up 3 bases; unmatched junction bases: 11. The germline CDR1 and CDR2 sequences are SEHNR and FQNEAQ (reference sequence). The CDR3 has 16 residues. CDR3 region: CASSRRGGLGTDTQYF. CDR3 nucleotides: TGTGCCAGCAGCCGTCGCGGGGGTTTAGGGACAGATACGCAGTATTTT.

The table lists this clone with many counts. J is TRBJ1-1 and V is TRBV9; the match to TRBD1 covers 8 bases. With 0 bases clipped from V and 0 bases from J, the junction kept 4 bases outside the gene matches. This CDR3 is 16 amino acids long. Germline-derived CDR1 and CDR2 are SGDLS and YYNGEE. The CDR3 protein is CASSVGEGQVNTEAFF. The CDR3 region has the DNA TGTGCCAGCAGCGTAGGCGAGGGACAGGTGAACACTGAAGCTTTCTTT.

The chain employs TRBV7-6 and TRBJ1-5; D is unresolved. Looked up from germline, CDR1 is SGHVS and CDR2 is FNYEAQ. V gave up 1 base and J gave up 0 bases, with 10 bases separating them. The CDR3 covers 16 residues. CDR3 coding DNA: TGTGCCAGCAGCTTAGGTGAGAAGTATAGCAATCAGCCCCAGCATTTT. Amino acid sequence: CASSLGEKYSNQPQHF. Full variable domain (remainder filled in from reference TRBV7-6 and TRBJ1-5): GAGVSQSPRYKVTKRGQDVALRCDPISGHVSLYWYRQALGQGPEFLTYFNYEAQQDKSGLPNDRFSAERPEGSISTLTIQRTEQRDSAMYRCASSLGEKYSNQPQHFGDGTRLSIL.

The V and J genes are TRBV7-2 and TRBJ1-1; D is undetermined. The germline V gene has CDR1 SGHTA and CDR2 FQGNSA. V lost 2 bases and J lost 3, with 10 bases in between. The CDR3 totals 14 residues. The CDR3 here is CASSLSWQYTEAFF. CDR3 bases: TGTGCCAGCAGCTTAAGTTGGCAGTACACTGAAGCTTTCTTT.

V and J are TRBV10-1 and TRBJ1-2; D is undetermined. Trimming took off 2 bases at V and 4 bases at J, with 8 bases between the two ends. Germline V gene lookup returns CDR1 WNHNN and CDR2 SYGVQD (reference sequence). This CDR3 comprises 13 residues. CDR3 DNA: TGCGCCAGCAGTGAGGGGCTATCCTATGGCTACACCTTC. Amino acid sequence: CASSEGLSYGYTF.

This chain connects TRBV5-1 to TRBJ1-6; 9 bases agree with TRBD1. J was trimmed by 6 bases and V by 5 bases; bases with no gene match: 6. This CDR3 has 15 amino acids. From germline, CDR1 is SGHRS and CDR2 YFSETQ. The CDR3 DNA reads as TGCGCCAGCAGAAAGGACAGGGGAGGTAATTCACCCCTCCACTTT. Translation: CASRKDRGGNSPLHF. The full variable domain, its missing parts supplied by reference TRBV5-1 and TRBJ1-6, is KAGVTQTPRYLIKTRGQQVTLSCSPISGHRSVSWYQQTPGQGLQFLFEYFSETQRNKGNFPGRFSGRQFSNSRSEMNVSTLELGDSALYLCASRKDRGGNSPLHFGNGTRLTVT.

The chain is built from TRBV9 and TRBJ1-2, with no clear D. Trimming stripped 3 bases from V and 4 bases from J, with 10 bases between. Looked up from germline, CDR1 is SGDLS and CDR2 is YYNGEE. The CDR3 contains 13 residues. The CDR3, as DNA: TGTGCCAGCAGCGCCGACATTAGCTATGGCTACACCTTC. It codes for CASSADISYGYTF. The variable domain in full, completed from reference TRBV9 and TRBJ1-2, reads DSGVTQTPKHLITATGQRVTLRCSPRSGDLSVYWYQQSLDQGLQFLIQYYNGEERAKGNILERFSAQQFPDLHSELNLSSLELGDSALYFCASSADISYGYTFGSGTRLTVV.

The V call is TRBV6-5, the J call TRBJ2-7; TRBD1 agrees at 10 bases. V trimming: 7 bases; J trimming: 5 bases; junction bases outside the gene matches: 8. The germline V gene has CDR1 MNHEY and CDR2 SVGAGI. There are 14 residues in the CDR3. CDR3 sequence: CASKIGQGGNEQYF. The CDR3 nucleotides are TGTGCCAGCAAAATCGGACAGGGGGGTAACGAGCAGTACTTC.

This clone was seen more than once but under ten times. The chain carries TRBV19 and TRBJ1-5; weak D call: TRBD1 (5 bases). Germline V gene lookup returns CDR1 LNHDA and CDR2 SQIVND (reference sequence). Trimming pared 5 bases from V and 9 bases from J, leaving 20 bases between. The CDR3 is 15 residues long. This CDR3 reads CASSAKAGPEGPQHF. CDR3 nucleotides: TGTGCCAGTAGTGCAAAGGCGGGGCCCGAGGGGCCCCAGCATTTT.

The rearrangement links TRBV28 to TRBJ1-4, with a tentative D call TRBD1 (6 bases). The CDR3 is made up of 14 amino acids. V was clipped by 5 bases and J by 15 bases, with 22 bases between them. The germline gives CDR1 MDHEN, CDR2 SYDVKM. In DNA form, the CDR3 reads TGTGCCAGCAGTCCCCCCGGGGGGGCGAGGAGATTGTTTTTT. Protein sequence: CASSPPGGARRLFF. The full variable domain, in which reference TRBV28 and TRBJ1-4 provide the parts outside the CDR3, is DVKVTQSSRYLVKRTGEKVFLECVQDMDHENMFWYRQDPGLGLRLIYFSYDVKMKEKGDIPEGYSVSREKKERFSLILESASTNQTSMYLCASSPPGGARRLFFGSGTQLSVL.

The chain carries TRBV4-1 and TRBJ2-7, with D uncertain. CDR3 size: 13 residues. Germline V gene data show CDR1 as MGHRA and CDR2 as YSYEKL. Between the trimmed V and J ends, which lost 1 base and 4 bases, there was a span of 8 bases. The CDR3 nucleotides read TGCGCCAGCAGCCAAGGAACGGGTTACGAGCAGTACTTC. This sequence encodes CASSQGTGYEQYF.

This sequence joins TRBV13 and TRBJ2-1, with 11 positions matching TRBD1. This CDR3 region has 18 residues. Germline V gene data show CDR1 as PRHDT and CDR2 as FYEKMQ (reference sequence). V dropped 4 bases and J dropped 0; count of bases not matched to a gene: 8. The CDR3 spells CASSSGQGGSVSYNEQFF. The CDR3 region has the DNA TGTGCCAGCAGCTCGGGACAGGGGGGGTCGGTCTCCTACAATGAGCAGTTCTTC.

The sample holds a few counts of this clone. The genes are TRBV11-2 and TRBJ1-2; D ambiguous. The CDR3 sequence is 15 residues long. CDR1 is SGHAT, CDR2 FQNNGV, per germline. With 1 base removed from V and 2 bases from J, the gap between germline ends came to 11 bases. The CDR3 is CASSLGVGVNYGYTF. The CDR3 bases are TGTGCCAGCAGCTTAGGGGTCGGGGTCAACTATGGCTACACCTTC.